The T cell receptor (beta chain) described here comes from a study of T cells after yellow fever vaccination. Study summary: Those fractions that held only low numbers of cells were prepared using the SMART-Seq v4 Ultra Low Input RNA kit. Findings and caveats of the study: Abundant clonotypes (contaminants from the bulk population) could be present in FACS-sorted repertoires. Although the secondary response was weaker, it peaked faster, at day 5 versus 15.

This clonotype was seen many times. Its antigen is undetermined. Losses at the gene ends were 4 bases for V and 0 bases for J; bases not matched to a gene: 3. CDR1 and CDR2 from the germline V gene are SGHTA and FQGNSA. The CDR3 has 15 amino acids. By 5'RACE template switching, TCR cDNA was produced, with a universal primer site and UMIs added in the process. Via MiXCR, TCRdb re-called the 5' RACE reads, giving one row per CDR3 protein. The sample has about 360,000 distinct CDR3 sequences; approximately 6% are singletons. Sequenced material: PBMCs, taken 5 days after the yellow fever booster vaccination. V usage is TRBV7-2 and J usage is TRBJ1-2; 9 bases line up with TRBD1. This receptor was obtained from a man aged 30 to 45 who received the YFV17D yellow fever vaccine. Here the CDR3 DNA reads TGTGCCAGCAGCTCCAGGACAGGGGCTAACTATGGCTACACCTTC. It is translated as CASSSRTGANYGYTF.